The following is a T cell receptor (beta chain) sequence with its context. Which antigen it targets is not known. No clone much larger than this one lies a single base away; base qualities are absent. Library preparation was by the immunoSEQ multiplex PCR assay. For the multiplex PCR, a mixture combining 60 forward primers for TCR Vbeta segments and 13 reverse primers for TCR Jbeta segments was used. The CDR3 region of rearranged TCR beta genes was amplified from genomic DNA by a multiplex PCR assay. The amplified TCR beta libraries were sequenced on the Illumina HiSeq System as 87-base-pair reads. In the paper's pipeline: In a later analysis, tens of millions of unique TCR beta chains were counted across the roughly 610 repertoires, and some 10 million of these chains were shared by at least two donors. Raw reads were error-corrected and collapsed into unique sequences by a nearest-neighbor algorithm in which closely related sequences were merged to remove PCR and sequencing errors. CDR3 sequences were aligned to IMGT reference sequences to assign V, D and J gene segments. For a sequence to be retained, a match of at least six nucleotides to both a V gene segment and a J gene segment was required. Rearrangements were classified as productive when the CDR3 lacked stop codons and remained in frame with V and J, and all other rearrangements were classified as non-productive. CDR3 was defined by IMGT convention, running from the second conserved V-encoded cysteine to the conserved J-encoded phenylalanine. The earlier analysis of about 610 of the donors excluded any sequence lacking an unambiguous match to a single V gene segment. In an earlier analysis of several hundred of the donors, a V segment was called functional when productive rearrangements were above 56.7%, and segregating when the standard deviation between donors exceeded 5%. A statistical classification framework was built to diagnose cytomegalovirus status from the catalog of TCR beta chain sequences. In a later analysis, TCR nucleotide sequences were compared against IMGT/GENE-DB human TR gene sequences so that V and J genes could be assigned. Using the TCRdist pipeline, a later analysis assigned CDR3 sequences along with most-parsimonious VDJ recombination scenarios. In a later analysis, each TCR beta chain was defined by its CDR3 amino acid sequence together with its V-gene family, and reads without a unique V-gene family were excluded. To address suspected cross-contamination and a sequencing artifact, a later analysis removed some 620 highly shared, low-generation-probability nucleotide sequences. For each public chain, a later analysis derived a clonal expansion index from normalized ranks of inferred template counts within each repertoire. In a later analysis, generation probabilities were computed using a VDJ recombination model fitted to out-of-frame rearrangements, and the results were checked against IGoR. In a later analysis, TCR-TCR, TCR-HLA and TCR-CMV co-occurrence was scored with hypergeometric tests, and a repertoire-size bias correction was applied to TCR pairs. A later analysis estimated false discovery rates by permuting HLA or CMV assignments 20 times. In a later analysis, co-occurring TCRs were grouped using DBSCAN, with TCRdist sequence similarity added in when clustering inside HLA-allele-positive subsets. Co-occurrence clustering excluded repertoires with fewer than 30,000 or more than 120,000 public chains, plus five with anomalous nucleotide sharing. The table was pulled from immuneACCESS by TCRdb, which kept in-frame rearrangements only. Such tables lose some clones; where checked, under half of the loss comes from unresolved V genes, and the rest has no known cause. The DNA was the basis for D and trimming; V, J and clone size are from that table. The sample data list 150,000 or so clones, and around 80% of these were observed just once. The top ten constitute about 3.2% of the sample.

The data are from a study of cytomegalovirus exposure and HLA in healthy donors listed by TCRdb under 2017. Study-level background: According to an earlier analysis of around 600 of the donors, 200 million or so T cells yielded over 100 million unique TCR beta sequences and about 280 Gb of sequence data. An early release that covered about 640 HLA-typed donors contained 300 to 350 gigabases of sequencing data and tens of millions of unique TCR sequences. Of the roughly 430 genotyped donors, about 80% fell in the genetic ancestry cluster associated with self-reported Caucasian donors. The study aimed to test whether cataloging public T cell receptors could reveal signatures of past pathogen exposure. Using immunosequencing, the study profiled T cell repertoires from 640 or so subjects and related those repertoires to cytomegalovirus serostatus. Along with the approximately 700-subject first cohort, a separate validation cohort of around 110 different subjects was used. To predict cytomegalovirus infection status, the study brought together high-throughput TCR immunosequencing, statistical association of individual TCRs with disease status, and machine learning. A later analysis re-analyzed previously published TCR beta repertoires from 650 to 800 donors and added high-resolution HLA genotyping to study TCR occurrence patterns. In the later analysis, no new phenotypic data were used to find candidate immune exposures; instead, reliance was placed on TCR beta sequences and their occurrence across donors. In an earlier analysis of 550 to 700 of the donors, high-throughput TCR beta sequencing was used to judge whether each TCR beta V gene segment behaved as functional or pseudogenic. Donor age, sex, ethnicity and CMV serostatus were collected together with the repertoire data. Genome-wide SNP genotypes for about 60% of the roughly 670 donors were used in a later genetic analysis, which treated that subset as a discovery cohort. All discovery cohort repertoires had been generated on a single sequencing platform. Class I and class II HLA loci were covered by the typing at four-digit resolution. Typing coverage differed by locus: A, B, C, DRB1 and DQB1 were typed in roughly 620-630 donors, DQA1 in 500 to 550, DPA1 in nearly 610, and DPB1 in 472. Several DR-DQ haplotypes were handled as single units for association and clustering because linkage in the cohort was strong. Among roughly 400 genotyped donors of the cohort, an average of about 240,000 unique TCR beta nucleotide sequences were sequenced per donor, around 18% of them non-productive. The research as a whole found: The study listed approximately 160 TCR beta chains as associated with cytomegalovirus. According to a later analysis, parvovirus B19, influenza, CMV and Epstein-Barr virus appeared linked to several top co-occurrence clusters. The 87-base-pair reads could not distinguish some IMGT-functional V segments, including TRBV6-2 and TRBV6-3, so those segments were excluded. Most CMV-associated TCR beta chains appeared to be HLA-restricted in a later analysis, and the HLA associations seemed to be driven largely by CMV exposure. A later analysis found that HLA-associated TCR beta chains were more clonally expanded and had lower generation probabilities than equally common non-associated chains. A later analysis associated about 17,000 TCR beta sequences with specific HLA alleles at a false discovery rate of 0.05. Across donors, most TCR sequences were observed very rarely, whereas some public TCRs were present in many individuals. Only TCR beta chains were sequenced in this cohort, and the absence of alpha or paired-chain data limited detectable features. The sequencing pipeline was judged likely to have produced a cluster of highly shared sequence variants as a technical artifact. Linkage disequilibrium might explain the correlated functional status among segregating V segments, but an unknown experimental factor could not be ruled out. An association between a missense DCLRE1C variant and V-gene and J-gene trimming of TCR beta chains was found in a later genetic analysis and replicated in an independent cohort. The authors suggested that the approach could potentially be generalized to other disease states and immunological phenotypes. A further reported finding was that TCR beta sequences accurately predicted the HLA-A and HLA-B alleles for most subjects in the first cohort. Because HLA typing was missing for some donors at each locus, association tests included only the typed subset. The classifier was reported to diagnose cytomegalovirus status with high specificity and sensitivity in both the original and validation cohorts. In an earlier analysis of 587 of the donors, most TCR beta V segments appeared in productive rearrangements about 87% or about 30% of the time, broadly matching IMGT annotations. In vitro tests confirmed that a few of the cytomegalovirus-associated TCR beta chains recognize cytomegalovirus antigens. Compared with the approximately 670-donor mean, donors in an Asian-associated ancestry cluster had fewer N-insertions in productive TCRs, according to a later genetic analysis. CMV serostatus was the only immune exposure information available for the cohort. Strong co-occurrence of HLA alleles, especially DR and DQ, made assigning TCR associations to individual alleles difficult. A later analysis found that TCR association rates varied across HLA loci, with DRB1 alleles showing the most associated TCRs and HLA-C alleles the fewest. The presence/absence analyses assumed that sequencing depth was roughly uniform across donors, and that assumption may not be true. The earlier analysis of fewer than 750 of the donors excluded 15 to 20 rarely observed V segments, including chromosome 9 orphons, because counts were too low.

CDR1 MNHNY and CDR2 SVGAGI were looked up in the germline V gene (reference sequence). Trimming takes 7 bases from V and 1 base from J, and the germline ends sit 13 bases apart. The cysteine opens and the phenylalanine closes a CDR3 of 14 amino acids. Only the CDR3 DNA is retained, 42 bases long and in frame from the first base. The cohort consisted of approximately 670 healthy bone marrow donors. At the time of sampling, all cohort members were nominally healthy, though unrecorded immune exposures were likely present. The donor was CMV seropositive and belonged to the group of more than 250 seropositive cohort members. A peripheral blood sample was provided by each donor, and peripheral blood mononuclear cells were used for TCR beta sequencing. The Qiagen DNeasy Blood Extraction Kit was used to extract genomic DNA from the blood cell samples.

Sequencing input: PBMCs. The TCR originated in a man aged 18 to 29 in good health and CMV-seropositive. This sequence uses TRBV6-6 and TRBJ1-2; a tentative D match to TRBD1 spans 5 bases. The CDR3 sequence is CASNQPGINYGYTF. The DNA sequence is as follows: TGTGCCAGCAATCAACCAGGGATTAACTATGGCTACACCTTC.